The source of this T cell receptor beta chain is a study of shared clonotypes between healthy human individuals. As processed by the authors: Without quality scores, immunoSEQ junctional reads could not be filtered like full-length reads. Libraries were prepared by immunoSEQ multiplex PCR; TCRdb keeps only in-frame clonotypes and omits some of them. V and J calls and clone size are given by that table; D and trimming were obtained from the DNA. The sample carries about 1,500,000 clones, over 95% recorded once. General study results and limits: Sharing across several donors was seen in 4.5% to 6.5% of naive CD4 clonotypes. Relative to clonotypes present in all four donors, those not shared had lower generation probabilities. Memory subsets generally showed smaller estimated richness than naive subsets did.

For this clone: Its antigen is currently unknown.

V shed 2 bases and J shed 2 bases, with 7 bases lying between them. Germline lookup yields CDR1 SGHTA and CDR2 FQGTGA. There are 13 residues in the CDR3. This receptor was taken from a man younger than 45 in good health. The J gene is TRBJ2-7, the V gene TRBV7-3; D is uncertain. Sequenced sample: naive CD4+ T cells sorted from blood. The subset denotes: CD45RA+ positively selected. CDR3 bases: TGTGCCAGCAGCTTAGGGCGTCCCTACGAGCAGTACTTC. It codes for CASSLGRPYEQYF.